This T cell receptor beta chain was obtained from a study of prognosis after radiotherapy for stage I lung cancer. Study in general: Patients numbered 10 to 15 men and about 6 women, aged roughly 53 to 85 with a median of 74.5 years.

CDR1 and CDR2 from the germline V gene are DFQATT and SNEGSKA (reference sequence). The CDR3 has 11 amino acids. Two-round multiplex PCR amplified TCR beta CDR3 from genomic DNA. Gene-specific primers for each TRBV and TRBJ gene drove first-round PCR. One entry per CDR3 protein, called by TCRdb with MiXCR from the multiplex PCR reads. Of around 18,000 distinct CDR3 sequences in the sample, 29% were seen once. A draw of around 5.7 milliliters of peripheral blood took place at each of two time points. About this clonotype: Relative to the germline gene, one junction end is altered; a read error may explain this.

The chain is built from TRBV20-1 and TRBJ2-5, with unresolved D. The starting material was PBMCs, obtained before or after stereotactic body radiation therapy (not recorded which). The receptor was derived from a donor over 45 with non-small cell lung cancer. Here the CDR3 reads CSATSQKTQYF. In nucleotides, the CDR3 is TGCAGTGCGACGTCCCAAAAGACCCAGTACTTC.